This record concerns one TCR beta chain sequence. The antigen is undetermined. Deletions cut 5 bases from V and 2 bases from J, with 19 bases between. The CDR3 consists of 16 residues. Germline V gene lookup returns CDR1 MGHRA and CDR2 YSYEKL. Reverse transcription used about 0.5 to 1 ug RNA and random hexamers. TCRdb passed the immunoSEQ multiplex PCR reads through MiXCR, listing each CDR3 protein once. The sample has roughly 250,000 distinct CDR3 sequences, 96% seen once. The source of the sample is a study of CD8 T cells in Susac syndrome. At the level of the study: The sequenced Susac syndrome patients comprised roughly 6 with active disease and about eight in remission. Blood was drawn from patients with Susac syndrome. At that point, they were therapy-naive, on corticosteroids, or on intravenous immunoglobulin alone.

The study's findings and limits: Repertoires of Susac syndrome CD4+ T cells lacked clonal expansion.

This chain connects TRBV4-1 to TRBJ2-7; TRBD2 might be the D (5 bases). The sequencing sample was made of CD4+ T cells from PBMCs. This receptor was obtained from a human donor with Susac syndrome. The CDR3 nucleotides are TGCGCCAGCAGCAAAACCAGCGGACCGATACCCTACGAGCAGTACTTC. Encoded protein: CASSKTSGPIPYEQYF.